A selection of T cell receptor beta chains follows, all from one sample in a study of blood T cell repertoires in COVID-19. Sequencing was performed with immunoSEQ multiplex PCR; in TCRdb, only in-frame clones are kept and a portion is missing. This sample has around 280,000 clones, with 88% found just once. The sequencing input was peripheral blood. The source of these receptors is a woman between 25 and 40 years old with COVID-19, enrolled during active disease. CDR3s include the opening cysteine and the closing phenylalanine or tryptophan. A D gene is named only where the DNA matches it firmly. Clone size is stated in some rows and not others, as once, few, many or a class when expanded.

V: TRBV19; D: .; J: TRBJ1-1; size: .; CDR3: CASRLTVLNTEAFF; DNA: TGTGCCAGTAGGTTGACAGTTTTGAACACTGAAGCTTTCTTT
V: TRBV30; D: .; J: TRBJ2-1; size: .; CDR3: CAWSVRQNEQFF; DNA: TGTGCCTGGAGTGTCCGACAAAATGAGCAGTTCTTC
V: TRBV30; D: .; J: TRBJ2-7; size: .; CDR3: CAWSVGSGAYEQYF; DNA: TGTGCCTGGAGTGTAGGGAGTGGGGCCTACGAGCAGTACTTC
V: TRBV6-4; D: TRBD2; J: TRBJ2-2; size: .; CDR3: CASSDVAGVIGELFF; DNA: TGTGCCAGCAGTGATGTAGCGGGAGTCATCGGGGAGCTGTTTTTT
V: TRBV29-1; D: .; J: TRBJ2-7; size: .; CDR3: CSVERDSHEQYF; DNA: TGCAGCGTTGAGCGGGACAGCCACGAGCAGTACTTC
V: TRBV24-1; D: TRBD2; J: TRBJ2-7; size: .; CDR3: CATSASGGEHYEQYF; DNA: TGTGCCACCAGTGCCTCGGGGGGGGAGCACTACGAGCAGTACTTC
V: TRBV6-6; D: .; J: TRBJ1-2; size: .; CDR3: CASSYSGRPFIYGYTF; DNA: TGTGCCAGCAGTTACTCGGGGAGGCCATTTATCTATGGCTACACCTTC
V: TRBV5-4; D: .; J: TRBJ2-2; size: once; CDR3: CASSLDRTGELFF; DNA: TGTGCCAGCAGCTTGGATAGAACCGGGGAGCTGTTTTTT
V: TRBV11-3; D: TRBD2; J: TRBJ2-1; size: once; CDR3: CASSLGGLAVNEQFF; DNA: TGTGCCAGCAGCTTAGGGGGACTAGCCGTCAATGAGCAGTTCTTC
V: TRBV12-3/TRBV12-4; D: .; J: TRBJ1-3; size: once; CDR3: CASSSLGGRTIYF; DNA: TGTGCCAGCAGTTCCTTGGGGGGGCGCACCATATATTTT
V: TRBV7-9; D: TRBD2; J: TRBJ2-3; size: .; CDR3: CASSLTSGGFTDTQYF; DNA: TGTGCCAGCAGCTTAACTAGCGGGGGCTTCACAGATACGCAGTATTTT
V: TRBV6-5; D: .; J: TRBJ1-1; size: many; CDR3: CASINTLNTEAFF; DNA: TGTGCCAGCATCAATACACTAAACACTGAAGCTTTCTTT
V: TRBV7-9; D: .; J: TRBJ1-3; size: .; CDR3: CASSDTPGGSTIYF; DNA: TGTGCCAGCAGCGATACCCCGGGGGGAAGCACCATATATTTT
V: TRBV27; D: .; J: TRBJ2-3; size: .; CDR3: CASSFGGGYDTQYF; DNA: TGTGCCAGCAGTTTTGGAGGGGGCTATGATACGCAGTATTTT
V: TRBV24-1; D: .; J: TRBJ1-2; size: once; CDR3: CATSDSGKDYGYTF; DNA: TGTGCCACCAGTGATTCCGGGAAAGACTATGGCTACACCTTC
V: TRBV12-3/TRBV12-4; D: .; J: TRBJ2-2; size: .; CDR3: CASSLRGGELFF; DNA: TGTGCCAGCAGTTTAAGGGGCGGGGAGCTGTTTTTT
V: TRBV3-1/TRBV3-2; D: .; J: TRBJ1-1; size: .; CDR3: CASSRRAEAFF; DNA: TGTGCCAGCAGCCGACGGGCTGAAGCTTTCTTT
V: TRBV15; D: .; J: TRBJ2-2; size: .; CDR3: CATSRRSGGLGGELFF; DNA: TGTGCCACCAGCAGACGGTCCGGGGGACTCGGCGGGGAGCTGTTTTTT
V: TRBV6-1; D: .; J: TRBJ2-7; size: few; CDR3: CASSEASGYEQYF; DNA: TGTGCCAGCAGTGAAGCTAGCGGCTACGAGCAGTACTTC
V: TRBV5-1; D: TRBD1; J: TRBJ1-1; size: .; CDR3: CASSSPGQIEAFF; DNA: TGCGCCAGCAGCTCCCCGGGACAGATAGAAGCTTTCTTT
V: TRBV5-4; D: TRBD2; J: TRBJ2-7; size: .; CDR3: CASSRGLAEYEQYF; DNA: TGTGCCAGCAGCCGGGGACTAGCGGAATACGAGCAGTACTTC
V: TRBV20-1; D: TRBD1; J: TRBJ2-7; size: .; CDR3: CSADRGSEQYF; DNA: TGCAGTGCAGACAGGGGGAGCGAGCAGTACTTC
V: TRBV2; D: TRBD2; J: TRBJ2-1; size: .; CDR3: CASSDRLAGFEQFF; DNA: TGTGCCAGCAGCGACAGACTAGCGGGTTTTGAGCAGTTCTTC
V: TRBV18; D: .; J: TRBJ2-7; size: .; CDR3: CASSPTREKYEQYF; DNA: TGTGCCAGCTCACCTACCCGGGAAAAATACGAGCAGTACTTC
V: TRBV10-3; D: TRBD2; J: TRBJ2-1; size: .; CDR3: CATKGLAGSYNEQFF; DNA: TGTGCCACGAAGGGACTAGCGGGCTCCTACAATGAGCAGTTCTTC
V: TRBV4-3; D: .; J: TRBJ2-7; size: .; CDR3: CASSQSPRDSDEQYF; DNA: TGCGCCAGCAGCCAATCTCCCAGGGATAGTGACGAGCAGTACTTC
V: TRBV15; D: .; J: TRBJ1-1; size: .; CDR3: CATSKRQIMNTEAFF; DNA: TGTGCCACCAGCAAGAGGCAGATCATGAACACTGAAGCTTTCTTT
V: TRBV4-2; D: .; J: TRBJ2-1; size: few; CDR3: CASSQGLYNEQFF; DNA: TGTGCCAGCAGCCAAGGACTCTACAATGAGCAGTTCTTC
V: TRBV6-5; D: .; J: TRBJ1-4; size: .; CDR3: CASKGVGGFNEKLFF; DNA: TGTGCCAGCAAAGGGGTAGGGGGTTTTAATGAAAAACTGTTTTTT
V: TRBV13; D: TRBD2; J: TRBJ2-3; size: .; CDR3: CASSLALAGSTDTQYF; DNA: TGTGCCAGCAGCTTAGCTCTAGCGGGTAGCACAGATACGCAGTATTTT
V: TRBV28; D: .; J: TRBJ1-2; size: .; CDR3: CASSSQVNYGYTF; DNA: TGTGCCAGCAGTTCCCAGGTCAACTATGGCTACACCTTC